This T cell receptor beta chain came from a study of cytomegalovirus exposure and HLA in healthy donors. This clone was counted once. What it binds is not known. This CDR3 has 13 residues. V dropped 5 bases and J dropped 2 bases, with 9 bases sitting between them. Germline V CDR1 and CDR2: SGHNT, YENEEA. Whereas donors were nominally healthy upon sampling, unrecorded immune exposures were probable. Primers included in the PCR were 60 Vbeta and 13 Jbeta primers. Libraries were prepared by immunoSEQ multiplex PCR; TCRdb keeps only in-frame clonotypes and omits some of them. The repertoire holds around 150,000 clones, with less than 80% as singletons. Study-wide results and limits: Donors were assumed by presence/absence analyses to have roughly uniform sequencing depth. Among immune exposure information, only CMV serostatus was available. Relative to the approximately 680-donor mean, N-insertions were reportedly fewer in an Asian-associated ancestry cluster in a later analysis.

What was sequenced was PBMCs. The gene calls are TRBV11-3 and TRBJ2-5, with D tentatively TRBD2 (5 bases). The receptor's source is a female donor in good health and CMV-seropositive. This CDR3 is CASSLSGQETQYF. CDR3 in DNA: TGTGCCAGCAGCCTAAGCGGACAAGAGACCCAGTACTTC.